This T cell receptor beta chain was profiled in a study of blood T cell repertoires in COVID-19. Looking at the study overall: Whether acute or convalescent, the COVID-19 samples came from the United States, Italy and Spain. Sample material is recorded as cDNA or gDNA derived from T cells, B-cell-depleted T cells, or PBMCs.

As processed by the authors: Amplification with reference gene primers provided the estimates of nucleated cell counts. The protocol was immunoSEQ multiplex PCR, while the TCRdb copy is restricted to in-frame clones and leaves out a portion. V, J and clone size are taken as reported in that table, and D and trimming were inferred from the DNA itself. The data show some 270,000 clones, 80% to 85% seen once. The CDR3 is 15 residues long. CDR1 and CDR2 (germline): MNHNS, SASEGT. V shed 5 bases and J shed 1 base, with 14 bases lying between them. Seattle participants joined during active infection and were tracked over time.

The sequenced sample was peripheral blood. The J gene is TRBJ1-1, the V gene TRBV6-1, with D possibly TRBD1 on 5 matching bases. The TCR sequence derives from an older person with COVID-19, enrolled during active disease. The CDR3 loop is CASSPGTLENTEAFF. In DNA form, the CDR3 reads TGTGCCAGCAGTCCAGGGACTCTTGAGAACACTGAAGCTTTCTTT.